A selection of T cell receptor beta chains follows, all from one sample in a study of T cells after yellow fever vaccination. TCRdb redid the calling of the 5' RACE reads with MiXCR, one entry per CDR3 protein. The table lists over 200,000 distinct CDR3 sequences, around 6.7% of them singletons. Sequencing used CD4+ T cells sorted from PBMCs, obtained on the day of the yellow fever booster vaccination. These receptors all come from a man under 40 who received the YFV17D yellow fever vaccine. Both conserved end residues are trimmed from each CDR3. A D gene is named only where the DNA matches it firmly. Some rows mark clone size as missing; the rest say once, few, many or name a class of expanded clone.

abundance,j_gene,v_gene,d_gene,CDR3aa
few,TRBJ1-3,TRBV4-3,.,ASSQGLLPTRGSTGNTIY
.,TRBJ1-1,TRBV12-3/TRBV12-4,.,ASSLGGKFTEAF
many,TRBJ2-5,TRBV5-1,TRBD1,ASSLEQGFQETQY
.,TRBJ2-2,TRBV20-1,.,SASNRGGTGELF
few,TRBJ2-1,TRBV10-3,TRBD1,AISESWDRAENEQF
few,TRBJ2-2,TRBV6-2/TRBV6-3,.,ASRQGVLTGELF
.,TRBJ2-1,TRBV5-5,TRBD1,ASSFWDRDHEQF
.,TRBJ1-6,TRBV5-1,.,ASETGGGNSPLH
many,TRBJ1-2,TRBV7-9,TRBD1,ASTPGGTDGAGYT
few,TRBJ2-5,TRBV20-1,TRBD2,SARAGEGETQY
.,TRBJ2-5,TRBV10-3,TRBD2,AIRSSGRDQETQY
many,TRBJ2-7,TRBV7-9,.,ASSLRLAEQY
few,TRBJ1-1,TRBV7-2,TRBD1,ASSLRGREAF
.,TRBJ1-6,TRBV20-1,.,SAKKGGRVESPLH
few,TRBJ1-1,TRBV30,.,AWSHGSNTEAF
few,TRBJ2-1,TRBV7-2,TRBD2,ASSLVSGRANEQF
many,TRBJ2-1,TRBV20-1,TRBD2,SATGQRNVLAGGEQF